This TCR beta chain was captured by sequencing in a study of blood T cell repertoires in COVID-19 (dated by TCRdb to 2019 to 2021). Looking at the study overall: The collaborator samples originated in the United States, Italy and Spain and spanned the acute and convalescent phases of COVID-19. Subjects who had been exposed to COVID-19, were actively infected with it, or had recovered from it provided the deeply sampled blood TCRbeta repertoires that made up the dataset. Where available, HLA class I and class II types were taken from metadata supplied by the sample provider and were not determined by assay-based typing. A de-identified subject ID, COVID-19 status, age in years and sex were almost always included in the sample metadata. The repertoires were released in a freely available public database meant as a resource for research on the immune response to SARS-CoV-2. The samples were drawn from two sources: the first 160 participants of the ongoing ImmuneRACE study, and fewer than 1,500 subjects contributed by 6 global collaborators. The prospective study material was composed of cDNA or gDNA derived from T cells, B-cell-depleted T cells, or PBMCs. The research as a whole found: Clinical and demographic metadata were provided uncurated, with the amount varying by source and participant.

The collaborating institutions used their own protocols to collect whole blood in K2EDTA tubes. For TCRbeta analysis, collaborators shipped samples in one of three forms: frozen whole blood, isolated PBMCs, or DNA extracted from either of those sample types. This clone appeared a few times. There is no known antigen for this receptor. Nothing much larger sits one base from this clone, and base qualities are not available. The CDR3, cysteine through phenylalanine, is 14 amino acids long. CDR3 DNA only is kept here, 42 bases in frame from base 1. In the germline V gene, CDR1 corresponds to SGHAT and CDR2 to FQNNGV. Trimming at the junction amounts to 5 bases on V and 3 bases on J, and the germline ends lie 14 bases apart. TCRbeta CDR3 regions were amplified from genomic DNA by means of the immunoSEQ Assay, a bias-controlled multiplex PCR. Regarding the original processing steps: Nucleated cell counts per sample were estimated from amplification of reference gene primers within the assay. To quantify the absolute abundance of each unique TCRbeta CDR3 rearrangement, sequence reads were collapsed and filtered. For each sample, productive Simpson clonality was calculated as the square root of Simpson's diversity index over productive rearrangements. TCRdb mirrors the immuneACCESS table, restricted to in-frame sequences. Some clones are absent from its copies; in checked studies, under half trace to an unresolved V gene, and the reason for the others is unknown. V and J calls and clone size are given by that table; D and trimming were obtained from the DNA. In all, the sample holds approximately 75,000 clones, and 84% of those were seen once. The top ten clonotypes cover about a fifth of the sample.

The sequence was obtained from a woman aged 50 to 60 with acute or convalescent COVID-19. Sequenced sample: peripheral blood. This receptor chain uses TRBV11-2 and TRBJ2-7, with TRBD2 perhaps the D gene, on 7 matching bases. This receptor has the CDR3 CASSLAGAFYEQYF. DNA sequence: TGTGCCAGCAGCCTCGCGGGGGCCTTCTACGAGCAGTACTTC.